The rows below give T cell receptor beta chains drawn from one sample of a study of OX40 agonist ivuxolimab in advanced cancers. Here immunoSEQ multiplex PCR was the method, and the copy in TCRdb shows in-frame clones only, minus some. The sample lists about 50,000 clones, 88% seen once, with about 56% in the top ten. The sample in question was CD4+ or CD8+ T cells sorted from blood, obtained in a trial of the OX40 agonist ivuxolimab. These receptors came from an adult with an advanced solid tumor such as melanoma, head and neck, liver or kidney cancer. Both conserved end residues are part of each CDR3. The D gene is left open where the match is weak. Only some rows state a clone size, as once, few, many or a class for expanded clones.

d_call j_call clone_size v_call cdr3_nt cdr3_aa
TRBD1 TRBJ2-7 . TRBV7-9 TGTGCCAGCAGCACGACAGGGAAGGTCTACGAGCAGTACTTC CASSTTGKVYEQYF
. TRBJ1-1 . TRBV6-1 TGTGCCAGCAGCCGATCGGGACTTGGGGACACTGAAGCTTTCTTT CASSRSGLGDTEAFF
TRBD1 TRBJ1-1 . TRBV6-5 TGTGCCAGCAGACGGACAGGGGGCGAAGCTTTCTTT CASRRTGGEAFF
TRBD2 TRBJ2-7 . TRBV11-3 TGTGCCAGCAGCTTGGGTCTAGCGGGAGGTGGCTACGAGCAGTACTTC CASSLGLAGGGYEQYF
TRBD2 TRBJ2-5 . TRBV7-9 TGTGCCAGCAGCCAACTAGCGGGAGTTGAGACCCAGTACTTC CASSQLAGVETQYF
. TRBJ1-1 . TRBV5-1 TGCGCCAGCCGATCGACCGGTCACACTGAAGCTTTCTTT CASRSTGHTEAFF
TRBD1 TRBJ1-1 . TRBV5-1 TGCGCCAGCAGCCTGCTCCCAACAACGGGACAGGGGTCAACTGAAGCTTTCTTT CASSLLPTTGQGSTEAFF
. TRBJ1-1 . TRBV29-1 TGCAGCGTTGACCCTTTGGAGCAGGGGTGGAGAACTGAAGCTTTCTTT CSVDPLEQGWRTEAFF
. TRBJ1-1 . TRBV6-4 TGTGCCAGCAGTGACTTTCCTGGGGGGACACGTCTGAACACTGAAGCTTTCTTT CASSDFPGGTRLNTEAFF
. TRBJ1-5 few TRBV6-1 TGTGCCAGCAGTGGACGGCTCCGGACGGCCCCCCGGTATGGTCAGCCCCAGCATTTT CASSGRLRTAPRYGQPQHF
TRBD2 TRBJ2-5 . TRBV7-2 TGTGCCAGCAGCTTGGGACTAGCGGGGGAGGGGACCCAGTACTTC CASSLGLAGEGTQYF
TRBD1 TRBJ1-4 . TRBV27 TGTGCCAGCAGCTCTCGGACAGGGCTACGTGAAAAACTGTTTTTT CASSSRTGLREKLFF
TRBD1 TRBJ1-4 . TRBV18 TGTGCCAGCTCACCACGGACAGGGGTCGACGAAAAACTGTTTTTT CASSPRTGVDEKLFF
. TRBJ2-1 . TRBV9 TGTGCCAGCAGCGTAGAGGTAGCCACCTACAATGAGCAGTTCTTC CASSVEVATYNEQFF
. TRBJ1-1 . TRBV2 TGTGCCAGCAGTAAGGAGGGAAACCCCAACACTGAAGCTTTCTTT CASSKEGNPNTEAFF
. TRBJ1-4 . TRBV6-5 TGTGCCAGTCGTTCCTCTAATGAAAAACTGTTTTTT CASRSSNEKLFF
. TRBJ2-7 . TRBV6-5 TGTGCCAGCAGTCAAGGGGGATCCTACGAGCAGTACTTC CASSQGGSYEQYF
. TRBJ1-2 . TRBV5-1 TGCGCCAGCAGCTCCCGGGGGTCGTTCTATGGCTACACCTTC CASSSRGSFYGYTF
. TRBJ2-7 . TRBV7-3 TGTGCCAGCAGCTTAGAATGGCAGCTCCCTACCTACGAGCAGTACTTC CASSLEWQLPTYEQYF
TRBD1 TRBJ1-3 . TRBV18 TGTGCCAGCTCACCGGACAGGGGACTCTCTGGAAACACCATATATTTT CASSPDRGLSGNTIYF
. TRBJ2-7 . TRBV2 TGTGCCAGCATTTTCAGGGGAGGCCCCTACGAGCAGTACTTC CASIFRGGPYEQYF
. TRBJ1-2 . TRBV6-1 TGTGCCAGCAGCCTCCCGGGGGATGGCTACACCTTC CASSLPGDGYTF
. TRBJ1-3 many TRBV9 TGTGCCAGCAGCGTAGATGGGGCGGGGGGAAACACCATATATTTT CASSVDGAGGNTIYF
. TRBJ1-1 . TRBV19 TGTGCCAGTACCTATGAATGGGGGAGAACTGAAGCTTTCTTT CASTYEWGRTEAFF
TRBD1 TRBJ2-2 . TRBV7-2 TGTGCCAGCAGCCCACGGACAGGGTGGGACGGGGAGCTGTTTTTT CASSPRTGWDGELFF
. TRBJ2-1 . TRBV9 TGTGCCAGCAGCGTAGCGGGTGATTATTACAATGAGCAGTTCTTC CASSVAGDYYNEQFF
. TRBJ2-1 . TRBV11-2 TGTGCCAGCAGCTTAGACCGGGACTGGGGCTACAATGAGCAGTTCTTC CASSLDRDWGYNEQFF
. TRBJ1-1 . TRBV19 TGTGCCAGTAGTCCACAGGGTGGGGACACTGAAGCTTTCTTT CASSPQGGDTEAFF
. TRBJ2-5 . TRBV11-2 TGTGCCAGCAGCTTTTGGGACGACCAAGAGACCCAGTACTTC CASSFWDDQETQYF
TRBD1 TRBJ1-4 few TRBV4-3 TGCGCCAGCAGCCAAGACGTCGGGACAGGGGCTGAAAAACTGTTTTTT CASSQDVGTGAEKLFF
. TRBJ2-7 once TRBV19 TGTGCCAGTAGTAAGGGGACAAACTACGAGCAGTACTTC CASSKGTNYEQYF
. TRBJ2-7 . TRBV9 TGTGCCAGCAGCCCCCGAGCGGTGGCCTACGAGCAGTACTTC CASSPRAVAYEQYF
. TRBJ1-2 . TRBV19 TGTGCCAGTAGTATACCCGGGCGCCGGGGCCATGGCTACACCTTC CASSIPGRRGHGYTF
. TRBJ2-5 . TRBV6-1 TGTGCCAGCAGGGACGATAAAGAGACCCAGTACTTC CASRDDKETQYF
TRBD1 TRBJ1-2 once TRBV9 TGTGCCAGCAGCCCCACAGAATTACGACAGGGACAACACTATGGCTACACCTTC CASSPTELRQGQHYGYTF
. TRBJ1-1 . TRBV7-2 TGTGCCAGCAGCCTGGGGTACCGCCGGTTAGATCAAACTGAAGCTTTCTTT CASSLGYRRLDQTEAFF
TRBD1 TRBJ2-5 few TRBV19 TGTGCCAGTAGCCGCGACAGGGGAGTAGAAGAGACCCAGTACTTC CASSRDRGVEETQYF
. TRBJ2-3 . TRBV7-2 TGTGCCAGCAGCTTAGCGATCCCCGGGAGCACAGATACGCAGTATTTT CASSLAIPGSTDTQYF
. TRBJ2-1 . TRBV6-5 TGTGCCAGCAGTTTTCAGGGTGATTGGGAGCAGTTCTTC CASSFQGDWEQFF
. TRBJ2-5 . TRBV27 TGTGCCAGCAGTTTATATAGGGGGGGCGAGACCCAGTACTTC CASSLYRGGETQYF
TRBD1 TRBJ1-2 . TRBV6-5 TGTGCCAGCAGTCTACCTGGACAGGGGCAGGGGGGCTACACCTTC CASSLPGQGQGGYTF
. TRBJ2-7 . TRBV4-1 TGCGCCAGCAGCCAAGGACTGGGCGTTTTGGTCTCCTACGAGCAGTACTTC CASSQGLGVLVSYEQYF
. TRBJ1-5 . TRBV28 TGTGCCAGCAGTCGCAGGGGAGGGTCTCAGCCCCAGCATTTT CASSRRGGSQPQHF
TRBD2 TRBJ2-1 . TRBV4-3 TGCGCCAGCAGCCAAGATCCTAGCGGGGGAGGCGATGAGCAGTTCTTC CASSQDPSGGGDEQFF
. TRBJ2-6 . TRBV30 TGTGCCTGGAAGATCTCTGGGGCCAACGTCCTGACTTTC CAWKISGANVLTF
. TRBJ1-1 . TRBV28 TGTGCCAGCACCCGGGGGGGGACCACTGAAGCTTTCTTT CASTRGGTTEAFF
. TRBJ2-7 . TRBV6-4 TGTGCCAGCAGTGACAGGTGCGCCTACGAGCAGTACTTC CASSDRCAYEQYF
TRBD1 TRBJ2-4 . TRBV28 TGTGCCAGCAGTGAGACAGGGCCACCCAAAAACATTCAGTACTTC CASSETGPPKNIQYF
. TRBJ2-7 . TRBV27 TGTGCCAGCAGTCTACGGGGGAATGGGTTATACGAGCAGTACTTC CASSLRGNGLYEQYF
. TRBJ2-1 once TRBV18 TGTGCCAGCTCGCCTTCCGGCGGACCTCTTTACAATGAGCAGTTCTTC CASSPSGGPLYNEQFF
. TRBJ2-5 . TRBV5-5 TGTGCCAGCAGCCAACAGGCGGACCAAGAGACCCAGTACTTC CASSQQADQETQYF
. TRBJ2-7 once TRBV19 TGTGCCAGTAGTACGGGGGACACCTACGAGCAGTACTTC CASSTGDTYEQYF
. TRBJ2-1 . TRBV19 TGTGCCAGTAGTATAGGAAGCGAGCAGTTCTTC CASSIGSEQFF
. TRBJ2-7 . TRBV11-1 TGTGCCAGCAGCTTTACAGGGAATCCCTACGAGCAGTACTTC CASSFTGNPYEQYF
. TRBJ2-6 . TRBV18 TGTGCCAGCTCACCCTCGTGGGACTCTGGGGCCAACGTCCTGACTTTC CASSPSWDSGANVLTF
. TRBJ2-5 . TRBV21-1 TGTGCCAGCAGCAAAGAATTAGGACAGCTCCAAGAGACCCAGTACTTC CASSKELGQLQETQYF
. TRBJ2-2 . TRBV5-6 TGTGCCAGCAGCTACGGCACCGGGGAGCTGTTTTTT CASSYGTGELFF
TRBD1 TRBJ2-3 . TRBV11-1 TGTGCCAGCAGCCATCGACAGGGAAGCACAAATACGCAGTATTTT CASSHRQGSTNTQYF